Each of the 25 T cell receptor beta chains below was sequenced from the same sample in a study of blood T cells in healthy people across ages. Primed by a sample-barcoded 5' primer and a J-beta primer mix, a second PCR proceeded for roughly 6 to 12 cycles. TCRdb recomputed calls from the 5' RACE reads with MiXCR, one row per CDR3 protein. The table has about 380,000 distinct CDR3 sequences, roughly half seen once; the top ten hold around 49%. The sequencing input was blood. Every receptor here comes from a man in his sixties in good health.

This rearrangement joins TRBV5-1 to TRBJ2-7, with 9 bases aligning to TRBD1. V shed 4 bases, J shed 5 bases, and the junction held 4 bases outside the gene matches. Germline values: CDR1 SGHRS, CDR2 YFSETQ. The CDR3 contains 13 residues. The CDR3 DNA is TGCGCCAGCAGCAAGGACAGGGGCGACGAGCAGTACTTC. This gives the protein CASSKDRGDEQYF. The whole variable domain, filled in from reference TRBV5-1 and TRBJ2-7, reads KAGVTQTPRYLIKTRGQQVTLSCSPISGHRSVSWYQQTPGQGLQFLFEYFSETQRNKGNFPGRFSGRQFSNSRSEMNVSTLELGDSALYLCASSKDRGDEQYFGPGTRLTVT.

The chain couples TRBV2 to TRBJ1-6; D is unresolved. The germline V gene has CDR1 SNHLY and CDR2 FYNNEI. The CDR3 is made up of 15 amino acids. Trimming shortened V by 4 bases and J by 0 bases, and 7 bases separated the two germline ends. DNA for the CDR3: TGTGCCAGCAGTGCCGAGAGCTCCTATAATTCACCCCTCCACTTT. Protein sequence: CASSAESSYNSPLHF.

J is TRBJ2-5 and V is TRBV29-1; 10 nucleotides agree with TRBD1. The CDR3 has 16 amino acids. Germline lookup yields CDR1 SQVTM and CDR2 ANQGSEA. J was trimmed by 5 bases and V by 2 bases; bases with no gene match: 11. The CDR3 nucleotides read TGCAGCGTTGAAAGGGGACAGGGGATGAAGAGGGAGACCCAGTACTTC. This codes for CSVERGQGMKRETQYF.

The chain couples TRBV6-5 to TRBJ1-5; D unresolved. V was shortened by 5 bases and J by 4 bases, with 9 bases between the two germline ends. The CDR3 consists of 13 residues. CDR1 MNHEY and CDR2 SVGAGI come from the germline V gene. The CDR3 sequence: CASSDAVNQPQHF. CDR3 nucleotide sequence: TGTGCCAGCAGTGACGCTGTTAATCAGCCCCAGCATTTT.

In its sample, this clonotype was seen a few times. The genes are TRBV4-3 and TRBJ2-3; 12 positions agree with TRBD2. Germline CDR1 and CDR2: LGHNA and YSLEER. This CDR3 spans 15 amino acids. With 1 base clipped from V and 5 bases from J, the junction kept 1 base outside the gene matches. Here the CDR3 reads CASSQGLAGVDTQYF. DNA for the CDR3: TGCGCCAGCAGCCAAGGACTAGCGGGAGTAGATACGCAGTATTTT.

This clonotype has more than one count but fewer than ten. The chain carries TRBV4-1 and TRBJ2-7, with 9 bases lining up with TRBD1. The CDR3 runs 16 residues. V was pared by 4 bases and J by 3 bases, with 10 bases of the junction left unmatched. Germline CDR1 MGHRA, CDR2 YSYEKL. CDR3 sequence reads: CASSPGNRDRVYEQYF. CDR3 in DNA: TGCGCCAGCAGCCCAGGAAACCGGGACAGGGTCTACGAGCAGTACTTC.

This clonotype was seen more than once but under ten times. This chain connects TRBV28 to TRBJ2-5; 9 bases are a match to TRBD1. The CDR3 is made up of 15 amino acids. Trimming cost V 6 bases and J 5 bases; bases outside gene matches: 10. CDR1 is MDHEN and CDR2 is SYDVKM in the germline V gene. This CDR3 is CASSTGGADGETQYF. CDR3 nucleotide sequence: TGTGCCAGCAGCACAGGGGGCGCGGATGGGGAGACCCAGTACTTC. The full variable domain, in which reference TRBV28 and TRBJ2-5 provide the parts outside the CDR3, is DVKVTQSSRYLVKRTGEKVFLECVQDMDHENMFWYRQDPGLGLRLIYFSYDVKMKEKGDIPEGYSVSREKKERFSLILESASTNQTSMYLCASSTGGADGETQYFGPGTRLLVL.

The chain joins TRBV28 to TRBJ2-4; 7 bases align to TRBD2. TRBJ2-7 explains the end of the DNA better; the J call may be wrong. Germline V gene data show CDR1 as MDHEN and CDR2 as SYDVKM. This CDR3 region has 15 residues. CDR3 protein: CASRSSSGREVEQYF. The CDR3 DNA follows: TGTGCCAGCAGGAGCAGTAGTGGGAGGGAGGTCGAGCAGTACTTC.

This clonotype has a count of ten or more. The rearrangement uses TRBV25-1 and TRBJ1-4; TRBD1 is a possible D gene (5 bases). The CDR3 length is 15 residues. Germline V gene lookup returns CDR1 MGHDK and CDR2 SYGVNS. V shed 6 bases and J shed 3 bases, with 14 bases lying between them. The chain's CDR3 is CASSPSGRANEKLFF. The CDR3 DNA reads as TGTGCCAGCAGCCCCAGTGGCAGGGCTAATGAAAAACTGTTTTTT.

In this sample, this clonotype turned up a few times. The chain joins TRBV7-9 to TRBJ2-2, with 8 bases lining up with TRBD2. There are 17 residues in the CDR3. The ends lost 5 bases at V and 4 bases at J; junction bases unmatched: 12. Germline CDR1 SEHNR, CDR2 FQNEAQ (reference sequence). The CDR3 region is CASSPTGTRRGTGELFF. CDR3 nucleotides: TGTGCCAGCAGCCCAACCGGGACTAGAAGGGGCACCGGGGAGCTGTTTTTT.

The rearrangement uses TRBV5-8 and TRBJ1-1; TRBD1 aligns across 9 bases. The CDR3 covers 17 residues. J was trimmed by 5 bases and V by 4 bases; bases with no gene match: 15. CDR1 and CDR2 (germline): SGHTS, YDEGEE. CDR3 sequence reads: CASSPGQGYRIWTEAFF. The DNA of the CDR3 is TGTGCCAGCAGCCCCGGACAGGGGTATAGGATATGGACTGAAGCTTTCTTT.

The rearrangement joins TRBV11-3 to TRBJ2-1; 14 nucleotides agree with TRBD2. CDR1 and CDR2 from the germline V gene are SGHNT and YENEEA. The CDR3 sequence is 15 residues long. With V trimmed by 5 bases and J by 6 bases, 3 bases remained unmatched. The CDR3 protein is CASSPGTSGSNEQFF. The CDR3 DNA is TGTGCCAGCAGCCCCGGGACTAGCGGGAGCAATGAGCAGTTCTTC.

This clonotype occurred many times. The CDR3 DNA reads TGCGCCAGCAGCCAAGATTGGGCCGGAGCCTACGAGCAGTACTTC. Amino acid sequence: CASSQDWAGAYEQYF. The J gene is TRBJ2-7, the V gene TRBV4-3, with D uncertain. V was pared by 0 bases and J by 2 bases, with 11 bases between. CDR1 and CDR2 (germline): LGHNA, YSLEER. The length of the CDR3 is 15 residues.

This clonotype has a count of ten or more. The rearrangement joins TRBV7-2 to TRBJ2-7; possible D gene TRBD2, 7 bases. Germline loops: CDR1 SGHTA, CDR2 FQGNSA. V was trimmed by 5 bases and J by 3 bases, leaving 17 bases between them. The CDR3 loop spans 15 amino acids. The DNA for the CDR3 is TGTGCCAGCAGCCCAAGGGGGGGCCGCTTCTACGAGCAGTACTTC. It yields the protein CASSPRGGRFYEQYF.

The rearrangement joins TRBV28 to TRBJ1-2; D uncertain. There are 13 residues in the CDR3. CDR1 and CDR2 from the germline V gene are MDHEN and SYDVKM. Trimming took 6 bases from V and 5 from J, leaving 13 bases between them. The CDR3 is CASRMLDAYGYTF. CDR3 DNA: TGTGCCAGCAGGATGTTAGATGCGTATGGCTACACCTTC.

The rearrangement uses TRBV6-6 and TRBJ1-4; D is unresolved. The V end lost 8 bases, the J end lost 3 bases, and 16 bases lay between the germline ends. Germline V gene sequence: CDR1 MNHNY, CDR2 SVGAGI (reference sequence). This CDR3 comprises 15 residues. The CDR3 sequence is CASYKAEVPNEKLFF. The CDR3 region has the DNA TGTGCCAGCTATAAAGCCGAGGTACCTAATGAAAAACTGTTTTTT.

Note on this clonotype: One junction end does not reproduce the germline sequence, and a read error may be involved. This rearrangement joins TRBV11-1 to TRBJ2-7, with D perhaps TRBD1 or TRBD2 (5 bases each). The CDR3 is 15 residues long. Germline assignment: CDR1 SGHAT and CDR2 FQDESV (reference sequence). The CDR3 protein is CASSPRRGESYKQYF. CDR3 DNA: TGTGCCAGCAGCCCCCGGAGAGGGGAGTCCTACAAGCAGTACTTC. Together with reference TRBV11-1 and TRBJ2-7, the CDR3 gives the full variable domain: EAEVAQSPRYKITEKSQAVAFWCDPISGHATLYWYRQILGQGPELLVQFQDESVVDDSQLPKDRFSAERLKGVDSTLKIQPAELGDSAMYLCASSPRRGESYKQYFGPGTRLTVT.

The chain employs TRBV10-1 and TRBJ2-3; 7 bases match TRBD2. CDR3 size: 16 residues. The V gene end was trimmed by 2 bases and the J gene end by 2 bases; junction bases not matched to a gene: 7. CDR1 is WNHNN and CDR2 is SYGVQD in the germline V gene (reference sequence). CDR3: CASSETSVLLTDTQYF. In nucleotides, the CDR3 is TGCGCCAGCAGTGAGACTAGCGTACTTCTCACAGATACGCAGTATTTT.

The sample holds a few counts of this clonotype. The V gene is TRBV2, the J gene TRBJ2-3, with D possibly being TRBD1 (5 bases). CDR1 and CDR2 (germline): SNHLY, FYNNEI. This CDR3 comprises 13 residues. Trimming pared 6 bases from V and 2 bases from J, leaving 9 bases between. CDR3 nucleotides: TGTGCCAGCAGACCGGACATCACAGATACGCAGTATTTT. Translation: CASRPDITDTQYF.

The chain uses TRBV20-1 and TRBJ2-5; D unresolved. Germline CDR1 reads DFQATT; CDR2 reads SNEGSKA (reference sequence). The CDR3 runs to 11 residues. V lost 5 bases, J lost 2 bases, and 6 bases lay in between. CDR3 residues: CSALLQETQYF. In DNA form, the CDR3 reads TGCAGTGCTCTACTACAAGAGACCCAGTACTTC.

V gene TRBV19 combines with J gene TRBJ2-2; 7 nucleotides match TRBD2. Germline V gene sequence: CDR1 LNHDA, CDR2 SQIVND (reference sequence). The CDR3 spans 15 residues. V shed 5 bases, J shed 1 base, and the junction held 4 bases outside the gene matches. DNA of the CDR3: TGTGCCAGTAGTGTCCGGGGGGAGAACACCGGGGAGCTGTTTTTT. Amino acids: CASSVRGENTGELFF.

V gene TRBV18 combines with J gene TRBJ2-1; TRBD2 agrees at 7 bases. Germline-derived CDR1 and CDR2 are KGHSH and LQKENI. The CDR3 totals 16 residues. V dropped 6 bases and J dropped 6; count of bases not matched to a gene: 14. The DNA for the CDR3 is TGTGCCAGCTCGCAGTACCTAGCGGACCTAAGCAATGAGCAGTTCTTC. Its translation: CASSQYLADLSNEQFF.

The chain joins TRBV10-1 to TRBJ1-1; no clear D. V was cut by 8 bases and J by 0 bases, with 22 bases left in between. CDR1 and CDR2 (germline): WNHNN, SYGVQD (reference sequence). This CDR3 comprises 17 residues. The CDR3 loop is CASGRMIGERLNTEAFF. In nucleotides, the CDR3 is TGCGCCAGCGGCAGGATGATTGGAGAAAGGCTGAACACTGAAGCTTTCTTT.

This clonotype came up once. V and J are TRBV7-2 and TRBJ2-7; 7 nucleotides agree with TRBD2. The assigned J gene may be wrong: the sequence end matches TRBJ2-4 better. Germline loops: CDR1 SGHTA, CDR2 FQGNSA. The CDR3 runs 17 residues. The CDR3 region has the DNA TGTGCCAGCAGCCCAGGGCTCTGGCGGGAGTTTCAAAACATTCAGTACTTC. Its protein product is CASSPGLWREFQNIQYF.

V usage is TRBV25-1 and J usage is TRBJ2-1, with 8 bases lining up with TRBD1. The CDR3 is 16 amino acids. The J segment lost 4 bases and the V segment lost 2 bases, leaving 7 bases of the junction unmatched. The V gene's germline CDR1 is MGHDK and CDR2 SYGVNS. The CDR3 region has the DNA TGTGCCAGCAGTGAAAGGCAGGGGGCAGAGTACAATGAGCAGTTCTTC. Protein product: CASSERQGAEYNEQFF. Looking up the rest from reference TRBV25-1 and TRBJ2-1 gives the full variable domain: EADIYQTPRYLVIGTGKKITLECSQTMGHDKMYWYQQDPGMELHLIHYSYGVNSTEKGDLSSESTVSRIRTEHFPLTLESARPSHTSQYLCASSERQGAEYNEQFFGPGTRLTVL.